This T cell receptor (beta chain) was identified during a study of blood T cell repertoires in COVID-19. At the level of the study: T cells, B-cell-depleted T cells, or PBMCs supplied cDNA or gDNA.

The CDR3 runs to 14 residues. Per the germline V gene, CDR1 is SNHLY and CDR2 is FYNNEI. The V gene end was trimmed by 10 bases and the J gene end by 0 bases; junction bases not matched to a gene: 7. Original processing notes: Quantification of nucleated cells was approximated via reference gene primer amplification. Repertoires were generated with immunoSEQ multiplex PCR, while TCRdb's copy carries only in-frame clones and drops some. Clonal size and the V and J genes are those of that table, whereas D and trimming came from the DNA. Seen here are hundreds of thousands of clones, around 90% observed once, and the top ten hold 0.7% to 0.85%.

Source material: peripheral blood. The receptor was derived from a man aged 18 to 29 with COVID-19, enrolled during active disease. This chain joins TRBV2 and TRBJ2-3, with 7 positions matching TRBD2. The chain's CDR3 is CATNSGSSTDTQYF. The CDR3 nucleotides read TGTGCCACCAATAGCGGGTCTAGCACAGATACGCAGTATTTT.